The rows below give T cell receptor beta chains drawn from one sample of a study of vaccination effects on CD4 cells after COVID-19. No antigen has been assigned to these receptors. Only in-frame clones appear in the TCRdb table, and some are missing; sequencing was by immunoSEQ multiplex PCR. The repertoire holds 35,000 to 40,000 clones, with under 70% as singletons. The sequenced sample was CD4+ T cells from PBMCs cultured with HCoV-OC43 spike peptides, obtained before COVID-19 vaccination. The source is a human donor who received a COVID-19 vaccine. The CDR3 runs from the conserved cysteine through the conserved F or W. A D gene is named only where the DNA matches it firmly. Not all rows give a size; the values are once, few, many and, for expanded clones, a class.

NA	TRBD2	TRBV5-1	TRBJ2-5	TGCGCCAGCAGCTTAGGGACTAGCGGGGATTCAGGGACCCAGTACTTC	CASSLGTSGDSGTQYF
few	NA	TRBV28	TRBJ1-5	TGTGCCAGCAGCCCTCCGATGATAAATCAGCCCCAGCATTTT	CASSPPMINQPQHF
NA	TRBD2	TRBV7-7	TRBJ2-3	TGTGCCAGCAGCTTAGGAGCGGGGGGCTCAGTTTCGACAGATACGCAGTATTTT	CASSLGAGGSVSTDTQYF
NA	NA	TRBV6-5	TRBJ1-5	TGTGCCAGCATTAGACAGCCGGGTCAGCCCCAGCATTTT	CASIRQPGQPQHF
NA	TRBD1	TRBV24-1	TRBJ2-5	TGTGCCACCAGTGATCTACAGGGGGGAGAGACCCAGTACTTC	CATSDLQGGETQYF
once	NA	TRBV6-5	TRBJ1-1	TGTGCCAGCAGTTACGACCTGAGACAGCAGGCCACTGAAGCTTTCTTT	CASSYDLRQQATEAFF
few	NA	TRBV2	TRBJ2-1	TGTGCCAGCAGTGGGATGCAATACAATGAGCAGTTCTTC	CASSGMQYNEQFF
NA	TRBD2	TRBV15	TRBJ2-5	TGTGCCACCAGCAATCGCGGGGGAGGGGAAACCCAGTACTTC	CATSNRGGGETQYF
once	NA	TRBV2	TRBJ1-6	TGTGCCAGCAGTGAAGTCGGACTTAACTATAATTCACCCCTCCACTTT	CASSEVGLNYNSPLHF
NA	TRBD1	TRBV3-1/TRBV3-2	TRBJ1-3	TGTGCCAGCAGCCCGCACGGGACAGCCCTTAAATACTCTGGAAACACCATATATTTT	CASSPHGTALKYSGNTIYF
NA	NA	TRBV5-4	TRBJ1-4	TGTGCCAGCAGTTTAGGACCTAATGAAAAACTGTTTTTT	CASSLGPNEKLFF
NA	TRBD1	TRBV5-8	TRBJ1-2	TGTGCCAGCAGCACCCGGACAGGGACGAAGTCGGGCTATGGCTACACCTTC	CASSTRTGTKSGYGYTF
few	TRBD2	TRBV5-1	TRBJ2-7	TGCGCCAGCAGCCACCCTAGCGGAGGCTCCTACGAGCAGTACTTC	CASSHPSGGSYEQYF
NA	NA	TRBV7-9	TRBJ2-7	TGTGCCAGCAGCTTAGTGGGGGGTCAAACCTACGAGCAGTACTTC	CASSLVGGQTYEQYF
NA	NA	TRBV11-2	TRBJ1-1	TGTGCCAGCAGCTTATCGGGCGCCCCGGCTTTCTTT	CASSLSGAPAFF
NA	TRBD2	TRBV15	TRBJ2-7	TGTGCCACCAGCGATCGACTAGCGGGCTCCTACGAGCAGTACTTC	CATSDRLAGSYEQYF
once	TRBD1	TRBV7-7	TRBJ2-1	TGTGCCAGCAGCGTAGGGACAGGGAGCATTGACAATGAGCAGTTCTTC	CASSVGTGSIDNEQFF
few	NA	TRBV6-6	TRBJ2-7	TGTGCCAGCAGTTACCTTGAGTACGAGCAGTACTTC	CASSYLEYEQYF
NA	NA	TRBV6-5	TRBJ1-3	TGTGCCAGCAAGGGGCTCAGCTCTGGAAACACCATATATTTT	CASKGLSSGNTIYF
NA	TRBD1	TRBV7-6	TRBJ1-1	TGTGCCAGCAGCTTAGCGGACAGGGTAACTGAAGCTTTCTTT	CASSLADRVTEAFF
NA	NA	TRBV19	TRBJ2-6	TGTGCCAGTAGTGGGACAAGTCTTTCCTCTGGGGCCAACGTCCTGACTTTC	CASSGTSLSSGANVLTF
NA	NA	TRBV7-2	TRBJ2-3	TGTGCCAGCAGCTTAGCGAGCGCAGCAACCTATAGCACAGATACGCAGTATTTT	CASSLASAATYSTDTQYF
NA	TRBD1	TRBV5-1	TRBJ1-1	TGCGCCAGCAGCTGGGACAGGGTATTGACGAACACTGAAGCTTTCTTT	CASSWDRVLTNTEAFF
NA	NA	TRBV3-1/TRBV3-2	TRBJ2-5	TGTGCCAGCAGCGTAGGACTACCCCAAGAGACCCAGTACTTC	CASSVGLPQETQYF
NA	TRBD2	TRBV11-1	TRBJ2-1	TGTGCCAGCAGCTTTAAGGCGGGAGAACGTAATGAGCAGTTCTTC	CASSFKAGERNEQFF
NA	NA	TRBV24-1	TRBJ1-3	TGTGCCACCAGTGACCCAACAGGGTCTGGAAACACCATATATTTT	CATSDPTGSGNTIYF
NA	NA	TRBV5-1	TRBJ2-7	TGCGCCAGCAGCCCGCAGGACAACTCCTACGAGCAGTACTTC	CASSPQDNSYEQYF
NA	NA	TRBV7-9	TRBJ2-3	TGTGCCAGCAGTTTATATGCAGGGAAGGATACGCAGTATTTT	CASSLYAGKDTQYF
NA	TRBD2	TRBV7-2	TRBJ2-1	TGTGCCAGCAGCCCGACTAGCGGGAGGGCCGGGGAGCAGTTCTTC	CASSPTSGRAGEQFF
NA	NA	TRBV27	TRBJ1-5	TGTGCCAGCAGCCGCCGGGAGGGAAATCAGCCCCAGCATTTT	CASSRREGNQPQHF
NA	NA	TRBV6-4	TRBJ1-2	TGTGCCAGCAGCCCTGACCAGAGGGGCTATGGCTACACCTTC	CASSPDQRGYGYTF
NA	NA	TRBV5-1	TRBJ2-7	TGCGCCAGCAGCTTGGAGGAGGGAGGATCCTACGAGCAGTACTTC	CASSLEEGGSYEQYF
NA	TRBD2	TRBV10-3	TRBJ2-7	TGTGCCACCCGGGGGAGCGGGAGCCCCTACGAGCAGTACTTC	CATRGSGSPYEQYF
NA	NA	TRBV6-5	TRBJ1-1	TGTGCCAGCAGCAACGCCGGGGCGATGACTGAAGCTTTCTTT	CASSNAGAMTEAFF
NA	NA	TRBV19	TRBJ1-5	TGTGCCAGTAGTATGGAGGGCCGGAGCAATCAGCCCCAGCATTTT	CASSMEGRSNQPQHF
NA	NA	TRBV5-1	TRBJ2-2	TGCGCCAGCAGCTTCCAGGGGTCGAACACCGGGGAGCTGTTTTTT	CASSFQGSNTGELFF
few	NA	TRBV6-2/TRBV6-3	TRBJ2-3	TGTGCCAGCAGTCCCAGACTAGGAGGAGATACGCAGTATTTT	CASSPRLGGDTQYF